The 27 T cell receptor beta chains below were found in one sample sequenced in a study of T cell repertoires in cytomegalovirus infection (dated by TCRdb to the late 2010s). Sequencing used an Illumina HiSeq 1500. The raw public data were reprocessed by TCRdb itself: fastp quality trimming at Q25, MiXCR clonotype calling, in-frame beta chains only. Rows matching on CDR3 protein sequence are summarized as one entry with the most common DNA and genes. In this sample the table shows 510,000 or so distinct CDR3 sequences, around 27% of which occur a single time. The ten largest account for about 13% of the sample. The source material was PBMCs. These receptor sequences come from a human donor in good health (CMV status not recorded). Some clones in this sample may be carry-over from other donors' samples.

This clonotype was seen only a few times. Here the CDR3 reads CASSYGSGVTDTQYF. In nucleotides, the CDR3 is TGTGCCAGCAGTTACGGCAGCGGTGTCACAGATACGCAGTATTTT. The V and J genes are TRBV6-5 and TRBJ2-3; D may be TRBD2 (5 bases). Trimming cost V 2 bases and J 2 bases, with 11 bases left between them. The CDR3 is 15 amino acids. Germline values: CDR1 MNHEY, CDR2 SVGAGI.

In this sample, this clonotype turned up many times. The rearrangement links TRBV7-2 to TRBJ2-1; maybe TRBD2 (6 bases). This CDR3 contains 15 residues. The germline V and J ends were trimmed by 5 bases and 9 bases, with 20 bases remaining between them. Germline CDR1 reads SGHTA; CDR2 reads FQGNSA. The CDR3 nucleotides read TGTGCCAGCAGCCCCACACGGGCGCGGGGCGGTGAGCAGTTCTTC. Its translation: CASSPTRARGGEQFF.

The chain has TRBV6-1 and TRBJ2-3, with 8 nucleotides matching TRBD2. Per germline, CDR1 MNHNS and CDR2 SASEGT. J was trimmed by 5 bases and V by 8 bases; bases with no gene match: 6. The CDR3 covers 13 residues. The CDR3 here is CASGGGLGDTQYF. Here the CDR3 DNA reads TGTGCCAGCGGCGGGGGGCTTGGAGATACGCAGTATTTT.

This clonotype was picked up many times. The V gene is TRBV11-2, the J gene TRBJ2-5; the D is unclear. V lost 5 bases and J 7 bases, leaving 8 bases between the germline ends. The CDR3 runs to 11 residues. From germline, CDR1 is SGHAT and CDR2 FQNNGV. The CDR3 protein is CASSPSLTQYF. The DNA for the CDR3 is TGTGCCAGCAGCCCCAGTCTGACCCAGTACTTC. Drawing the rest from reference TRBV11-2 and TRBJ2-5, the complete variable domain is EAGVAQSPRYKIIEKRQSVAFWCNPISGHATLYWYQQILGQGPKLLIQFQNNGVVDDSQLPKDRFSAERLKGVDSTLKIQPAKLEDSAVYLCASSPSLTQYFGPGTRLLVL.

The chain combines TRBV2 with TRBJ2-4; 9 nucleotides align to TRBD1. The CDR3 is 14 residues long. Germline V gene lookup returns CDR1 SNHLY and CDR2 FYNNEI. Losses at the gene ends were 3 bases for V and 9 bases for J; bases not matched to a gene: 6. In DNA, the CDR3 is TGTGCCAGCAGTGAGGGACAGGGAAACTTCATTCAGTACTTC. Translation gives CASSEGQGNFIQYF. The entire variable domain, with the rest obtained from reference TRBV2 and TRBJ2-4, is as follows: EPEVTQTPSHQVTQMGQEVILRCVPISNHLYFYWYRQILGQKVEFLVSFYNNEISEKSEIFDDQFSVERPDGSNFTLKIRSTKLEDSAMYFCASSEGQGNFIQYFGAGTRLSVL.

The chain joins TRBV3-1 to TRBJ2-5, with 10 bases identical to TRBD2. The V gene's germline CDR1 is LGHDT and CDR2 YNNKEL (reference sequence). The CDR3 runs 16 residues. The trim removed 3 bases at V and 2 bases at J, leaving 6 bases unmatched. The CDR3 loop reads CASSQGRTSGQETQYF. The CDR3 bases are TGTGCCAGCAGCCAGGGTCGGACTAGCGGACAAGAGACCCAGTACTTC.

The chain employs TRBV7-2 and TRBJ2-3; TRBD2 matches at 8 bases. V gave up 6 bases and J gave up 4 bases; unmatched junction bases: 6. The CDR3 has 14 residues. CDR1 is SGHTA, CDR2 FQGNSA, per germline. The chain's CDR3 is CASRESGSSDTQYF. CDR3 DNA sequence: TGTGCCAGCAGGGAGAGCGGGAGCTCAGATACGCAGTATTTT. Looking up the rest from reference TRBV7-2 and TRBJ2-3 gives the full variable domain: GAGVSQSPSNKVTEKGKDVELRCDPISGHTALYWYRQSLGQGLEFLIYFQGNSAPDKSGLPSDRFSAERTGGSVSTLTIQRTQQEDSAVYLCASRESGSSDTQYFGPGTRLTVL.

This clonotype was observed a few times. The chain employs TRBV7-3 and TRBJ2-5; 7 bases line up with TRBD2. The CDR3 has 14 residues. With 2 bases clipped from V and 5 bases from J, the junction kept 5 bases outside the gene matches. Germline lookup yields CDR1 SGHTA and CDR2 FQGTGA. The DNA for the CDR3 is TGTGCCAGCAGCTTAGCGGGAGCCGGGGAGACCCAGTACTTC. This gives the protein CASSLAGAGETQYF.

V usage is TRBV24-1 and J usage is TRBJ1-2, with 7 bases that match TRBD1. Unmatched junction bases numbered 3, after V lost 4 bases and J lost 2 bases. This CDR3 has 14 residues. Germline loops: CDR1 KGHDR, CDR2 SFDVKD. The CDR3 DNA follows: TGTGCCACCAGTGACCAGGACAGGAACTATGGCTACACCTTC. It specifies CATSDQDRNYGYTF.

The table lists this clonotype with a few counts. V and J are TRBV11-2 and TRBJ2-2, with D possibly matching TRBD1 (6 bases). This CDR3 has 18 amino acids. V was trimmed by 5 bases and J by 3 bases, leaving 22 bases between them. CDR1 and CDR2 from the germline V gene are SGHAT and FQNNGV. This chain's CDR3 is CASSPPRWDIRHTGELFF. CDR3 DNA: TGTGCCAGCAGCCCCCCACGGTGGGACATCCGTCACACCGGGGAGCTGTTTTTT.

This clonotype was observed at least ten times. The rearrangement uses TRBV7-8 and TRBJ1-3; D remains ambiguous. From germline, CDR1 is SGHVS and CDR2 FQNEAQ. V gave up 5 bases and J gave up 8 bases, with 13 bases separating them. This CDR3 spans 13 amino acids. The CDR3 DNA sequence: TGTGCCAGCAGCCCCCGGGCCTTCCACACCATATATTTT. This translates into CASSPRAFHTIYF.

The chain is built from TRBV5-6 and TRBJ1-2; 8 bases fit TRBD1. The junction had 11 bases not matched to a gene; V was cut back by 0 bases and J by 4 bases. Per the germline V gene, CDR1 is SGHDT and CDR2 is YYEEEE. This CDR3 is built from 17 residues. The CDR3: CASSLVSGGDNSYGYTF. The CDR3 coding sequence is TGTGCCAGCAGCTTGGTGTCAGGGGGCGATAATAGCTATGGCTACACCTTC. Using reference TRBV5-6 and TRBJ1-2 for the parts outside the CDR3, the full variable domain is DAGVTQSPTHLIKTRGQQVTLRCSPKSGHDTVSWYQQALGQGPQFIFQYYEEEERQRGNFPDRFSGHQFPNYSSELNVNALLLGDSALYLCASSLVSGGDNSYGYTFGSGTRLTVV.

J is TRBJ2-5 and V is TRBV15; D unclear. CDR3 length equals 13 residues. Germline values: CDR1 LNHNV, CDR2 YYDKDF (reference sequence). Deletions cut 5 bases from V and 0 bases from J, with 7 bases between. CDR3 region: CATSPRHQETQYF. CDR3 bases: TGTGCCACCAGCCCCCGGCACCAAGAGACCCAGTACTTC.

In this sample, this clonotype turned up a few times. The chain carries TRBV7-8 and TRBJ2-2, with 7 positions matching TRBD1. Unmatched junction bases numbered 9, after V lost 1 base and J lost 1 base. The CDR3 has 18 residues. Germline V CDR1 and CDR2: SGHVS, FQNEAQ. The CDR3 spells CASSLVPLQGRNTGELFF. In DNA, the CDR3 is TGTGCCAGCAGCTTAGTCCCCCTACAGGGGCGGAACACCGGGGAGCTGTTTTTT.

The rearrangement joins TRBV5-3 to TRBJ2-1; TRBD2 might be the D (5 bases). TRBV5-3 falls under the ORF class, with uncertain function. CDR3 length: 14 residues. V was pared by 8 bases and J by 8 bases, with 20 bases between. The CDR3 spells CASSQGRGYDEQFF. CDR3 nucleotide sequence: TGTGCCAGCAGCCAAGGACGGGGTTACGATGAGCAGTTCTTC.

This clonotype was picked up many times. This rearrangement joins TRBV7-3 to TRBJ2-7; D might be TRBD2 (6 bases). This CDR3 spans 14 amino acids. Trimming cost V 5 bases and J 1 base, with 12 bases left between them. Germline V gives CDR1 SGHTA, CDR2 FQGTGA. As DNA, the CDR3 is TGTGCCAGCAGCCCCTCCGGGGGTTCCTACGAGCAGTACTTC. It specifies CASSPSGGSYEQYF.

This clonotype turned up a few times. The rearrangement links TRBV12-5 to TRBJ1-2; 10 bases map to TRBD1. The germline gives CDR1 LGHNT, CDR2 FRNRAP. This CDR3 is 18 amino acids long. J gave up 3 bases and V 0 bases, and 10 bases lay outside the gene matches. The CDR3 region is CASGLVRGTGAPYYGYTF. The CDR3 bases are TGTGCTAGTGGTTTGGTACGGGGGACAGGGGCCCCATACTATGGCTACACCTTC.

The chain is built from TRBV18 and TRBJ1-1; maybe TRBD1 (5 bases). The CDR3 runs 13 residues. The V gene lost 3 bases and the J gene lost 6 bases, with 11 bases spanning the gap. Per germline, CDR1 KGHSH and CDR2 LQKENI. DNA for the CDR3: TGTGCCAGCTCACCCCCCACACAGGCTGAAGCTTTCTTT. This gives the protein CASSPPTQAEAFF.

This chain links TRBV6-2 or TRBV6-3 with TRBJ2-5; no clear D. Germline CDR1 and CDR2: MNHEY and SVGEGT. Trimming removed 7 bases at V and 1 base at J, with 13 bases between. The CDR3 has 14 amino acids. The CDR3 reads CASIRSQIQETQYF. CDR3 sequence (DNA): TGTGCCAGCATCCGGAGTCAGATCCAAGAGACCCAGTACTTC.

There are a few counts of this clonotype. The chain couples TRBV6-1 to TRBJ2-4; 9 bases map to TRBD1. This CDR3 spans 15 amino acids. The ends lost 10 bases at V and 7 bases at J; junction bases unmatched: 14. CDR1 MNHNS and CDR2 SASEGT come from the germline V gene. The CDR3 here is CAIYKSGTGKNIQYF. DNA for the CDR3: TGTGCCATCTACAAGAGTGGGACAGGGAAGAACATTCAGTACTTC.

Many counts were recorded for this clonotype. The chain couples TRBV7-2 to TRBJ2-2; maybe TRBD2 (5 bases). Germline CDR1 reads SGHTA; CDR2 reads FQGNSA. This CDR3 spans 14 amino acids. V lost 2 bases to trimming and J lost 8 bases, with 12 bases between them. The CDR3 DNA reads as TGTGCCAGCAGCTTAAAAGCGGTATTGGGGGAGCTGTTTTTT. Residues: CASSLKAVLGELFF.

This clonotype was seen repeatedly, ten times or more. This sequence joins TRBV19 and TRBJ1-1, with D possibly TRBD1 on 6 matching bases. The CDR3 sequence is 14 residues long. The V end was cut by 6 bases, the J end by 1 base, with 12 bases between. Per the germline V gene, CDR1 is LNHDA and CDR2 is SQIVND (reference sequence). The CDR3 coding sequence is TGTGCCAGTAGGACCTTGACAGGGAACACTGAAGCTTTCTTT. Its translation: CASRTLTGNTEAFF.

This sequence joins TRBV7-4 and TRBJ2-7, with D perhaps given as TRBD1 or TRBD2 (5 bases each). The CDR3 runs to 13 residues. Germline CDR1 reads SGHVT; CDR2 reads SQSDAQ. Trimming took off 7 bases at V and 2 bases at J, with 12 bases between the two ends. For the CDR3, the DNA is TGTGCCAGCACCGCCGGGACCCCCTACGAGCAGTACGTC. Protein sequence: CASTAGTPYEQYV.

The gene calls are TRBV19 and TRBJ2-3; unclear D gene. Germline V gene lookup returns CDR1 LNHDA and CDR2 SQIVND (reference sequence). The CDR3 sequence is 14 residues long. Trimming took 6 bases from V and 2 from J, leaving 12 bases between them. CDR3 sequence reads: CASSWKAHTDTQYF. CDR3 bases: TGTGCCAGTAGCTGGAAGGCCCACACAGATACGCAGTATTTT.

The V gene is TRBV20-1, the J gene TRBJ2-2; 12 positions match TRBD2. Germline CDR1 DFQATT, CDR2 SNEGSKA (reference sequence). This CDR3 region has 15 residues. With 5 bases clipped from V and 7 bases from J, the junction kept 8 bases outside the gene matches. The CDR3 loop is CSAFRTSGNGGELFF. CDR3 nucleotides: TGCAGTGCTTTCCGGACTAGCGGGAACGGCGGGGAGCTGTTTTTT.

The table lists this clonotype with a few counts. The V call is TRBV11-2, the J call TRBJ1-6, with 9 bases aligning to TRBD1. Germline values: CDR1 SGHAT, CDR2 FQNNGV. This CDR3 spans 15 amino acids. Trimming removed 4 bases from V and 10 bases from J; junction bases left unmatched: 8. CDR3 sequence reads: CASSSGGQGQSPLHF. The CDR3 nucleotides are TGTGCCAGCAGCTCCGGAGGACAGGGGCAATCACCCCTCCACTTT.

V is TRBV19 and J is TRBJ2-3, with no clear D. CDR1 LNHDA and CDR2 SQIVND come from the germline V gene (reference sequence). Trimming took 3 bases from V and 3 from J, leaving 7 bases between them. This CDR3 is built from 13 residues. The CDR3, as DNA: TGTGCCAGTAGTATTCGACCAACAGATACGCAGTATTTT. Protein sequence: CASSIRPTDTQYF.